This TCR beta chain was profiled in a study of T cell responses to AZD1222 COVID-19 vaccine. Study-level information: Pooled samples include second doses given at about 4 or 12 weeks. Overall study findings and caveats: Seropositive AZD1222 recipients at baseline numbered only five or six. In the spike-specific TCR repertoire, nearly half reportedly target unmutated variant regions.

Germline-derived CDR1 and CDR2 are SGHRS and YFSETQ. CDR3 length equals 14 residues. Trimming pared 4 bases from V and 0 bases from J, leaving 7 bases between. Some clones are missing from TCRdb's copy, which holds only in-frame ones; the method was immunoSEQ multiplex PCR. The sample lists some 71,000 clones; around 84% were seen once. Remarks on this clone: Its antigen is unknown.

Source: peripheral blood, taken on day 0 of AZD1222 vaccination. The origin of this receptor is an adult in good health. The chain links TRBV5-1 to TRBJ2-2, with D unclear. CDR3 DNA sequence: TGCGCCAGCAGCCAAGAAGCGAACACCGGGGAGCTGTTTTTT. This codes for CASSQEANTGELFF.